This TCR beta chain emerged from a study of blood T cell repertoires in COVID-19. Background on the study: PBMCs, B-cell-depleted T cells, or T cells provided the cDNA or gDNA that made up the material.

Here immunoSEQ multiplex PCR was the method, and the copy in TCRdb shows in-frame clones only, minus some. The sample has about 380,000 clones, around 89% seen once; the top ten hold 6.5%. V was shortened by 2 bases and J by 6 bases, with 11 bases between the two germline ends. The length of the CDR3 is 13 residues. Germline V gene sequence: CDR1 SGDLS, CDR2 YYNGEE. The sequenced material came from peripheral blood. The genes are TRBV9 and TRBJ1-2; weak D call: TRBD1 (5 bases). This sequence originates from a man aged 18-30 years with active or convalescent COVID-19. CDR3 sequence: CASSVGTYDGYTF. CDR3 DNA sequence: TGTGCCAGCAGCGTTGGGACTTACGATGGCTACACCTTC.